This T cell receptor (beta chain) was retrieved from a study of cytomegalovirus exposure and HLA in healthy donors. Overall study findings and caveats: In vitro testing confirmed three CMV-associated chains as specific for CMV antigens. Previously analyzed data showed that most TCR beta V segments were productive at a frequency of about 87% or about 30%.

The V end was cut by 5 bases, the J end by 3 bases, with 12 bases between. The CDR3 extends over 13 amino acids. Germline-derived CDR1 and CDR2 are SQVTM and ANQGSEA. For this clone: What it recognizes is unknown.

Primers for the PCR totalled 60 Vbeta and 13 Jbeta. In the authors' workflow: The count from a later analysis was 65 million to 90 million unique TCR beta chains, some 10 million of them shared. Generated by immunoSEQ multiplex PCR, the TCRdb table keeps only in-frame clones and is missing some. The DNA gave D and trimming, while V, J and clone size come from that table. The table includes roughly 200,000 clones, approximately 86% detected once. V is TRBV29-1 and J is TRBJ2-3; tentatively, D is TRBD1 (7 bases). The TCR was taken from a boy aged 2-9 years in good health and CMV-seronegative. Sequenced input: PBMCs. CDR3 nucleotide sequence: TGCAGCGTTAGGACAGGACTAACAGATACGCAGTATTTT. Translated: CSVRTGLTDTQYF.